This T cell receptor beta chain was found in a study of T cells after yellow fever vaccination. Broader study findings: A weaker but faster secondary response was observed, peaking on day 5 versus 15. Detected again after the booster were most primary-vaccination clones, at 96% CD4 and 80% to 90% CD8. Only a small proportion of the clonotypes turned up in both the CD4 and the CD8 compartments, likely arising from convergent recombination.

Via MiXCR, TCRdb re-called the 5' RACE reads, giving one row per CDR3 protein. The repertoire includes 250,000 to 300,000 distinct CDR3 sequences, 8.5% to 10% of them detected once, and over 3% sits in the top ten. Germline lookup yields CDR1 MGHRA and CDR2 YSYEKL. The CDR3 contains 18 residues. The V gene end was trimmed by 1 base and the J gene end by 5 bases; junction bases not matched to a gene: 6. Many counts were recorded for this clonotype. Its specificity is unknown. This clonotype was obtained from a man younger than 35 who received the YFV17D yellow fever vaccine. The chain uses TRBV4-1 and TRBJ2-2; 14 positions match TRBD2. Source: CD4+ T cells sorted from PBMCs, taken 5 days after the yellow fever booster vaccination. In DNA, the CDR3 is TGCGCCAGCAGCCAAGCGCGGGGACTAGCGGGGGAAACCGGGGAGCTGTTTTTT. Its translation: CASSQARGLAGETGELFF.